These 8 T cell receptor beta chains share one sample of origin, sequenced in a study of OX40 agonist ivuxolimab in advanced cancers. The protocol was immunoSEQ multiplex PCR, while the TCRdb copy is restricted to in-frame clones and leaves out a portion. The sample lists 55,000 to 75,000 clones; more than 85% were seen once. The source material was CD4+ or CD8+ T cells sorted from blood, sampled in a trial of the OX40 agonist ivuxolimab. Source of these receptors: an adult with an advanced solid tumor such as melanoma, head and neck, liver or kidney cancer.

This clone was counted a few times. This rearrangement joins TRBV19 to TRBJ1-2; D is perhaps TRBD1 (5 bases). CDR1 is LNHDA and CDR2 is SQIVND in the germline V gene (reference sequence). CDR3 length equals 13 residues. Between the trimmed V and J ends, which lost 5 bases and 2 bases, there was a span of 9 bases. The CDR3 reads CASSREGNYGYTF. The CDR3, as DNA: TGTGCCAGTAGTCGGGAGGGGAACTATGGCTACACCTTC.

In this sample, this clone turned up once. The chain couples TRBV5-1 to TRBJ1-1; D uncertain. The CDR3 length is 16 residues. CDR1 is SGHRS, CDR2 YFSETQ, per germline. V lost 4 bases and J lost 0, with 16 bases in between. In DNA form, the CDR3 reads TGCGCCAGCAGCCTCGGACCTCTTGGGATGAACACTGAAGCTTTCTTT. Translated, it gives CASSLGPLGMNTEAFF.

V usage is TRBV5-1 and J usage is TRBJ2-6; D is uncertain. Germline CDR1 is SGHRS and CDR2 is YFSETQ. Trimming stripped 7 bases from V and 0 bases from J, with 5 bases between. This CDR3 has 13 amino acids. The CDR3 sequence is CASGPSGANVLTF. CDR3 sequence (DNA): TGCGCCAGCGGGCCCTCTGGGGCCAACGTCCTGACTTTC.

The rearrangement links TRBV28 to TRBJ2-7; TRBD1 agrees at 8 bases. This CDR3 spans 12 amino acids. J was trimmed by 6 bases and V by 6 bases; bases with no gene match: 4. Germline-derived CDR1 and CDR2 are MDHEN and SYDVKM. The CDR3 coding sequence is TGTGCCAGCAGACCCGGACAGGGCGAGCAGTACTTC. Its protein is CASRPGQGEQYF.

This rearrangement joins TRBV7-6 to TRBJ2-5; no clear D. Trimming left V 1 base short and J 0 bases short, with 12 bases between. Germline assignment: CDR1 SGHVS and CDR2 FNYEAQ. The CDR3 is 16 amino acids. CDR3 residues: CASSLVGGQHQETQYF. CDR3 bases: TGTGCCAGCAGCTTAGTTGGTGGGCAGCACCAAGAGACCCAGTACTTC.

The chain uses TRBV19 and TRBJ2-1; D call uncertain. Germline values: CDR1 LNHDA, CDR2 SQIVND (reference sequence). Trimming took off 3 bases at V and 5 bases at J, with 8 bases between the two ends. The CDR3 spans 13 residues. The CDR3 DNA sequence: TGTGCCAGTAGTATTGACGTACACAATGAGCAGTTCTTC. Translating it yields CASSIDVHNEQFF.

In this sample, this clone turned up a few times. This chain uses TRBV5-1 with TRBJ2-3; D uncertain. Trimming pared 8 bases from V and 0 bases from J, leaving 13 bases between. This CDR3 is built from 14 residues. Germline V gene sequence: CDR1 SGHRS, CDR2 YFSETQ. CDR3 amino acids: CASLEDGSTDTQYF. In nucleotides, the CDR3 is TGCGCCAGTCTCGAGGACGGAAGCACAGATACGCAGTATTTT.

This sequence joins TRBV6-5 and TRBJ2-2, with D possibly TRBD1 on 5 matching bases. Per germline, CDR1 MNHEY and CDR2 SVGAGI. The CDR3 covers 14 residues. Trimming removed 2 bases from V and 4 bases from J, with 8 bases in between. CDR3 coding DNA: TGTGCCAGCAGTTACAAGGGGCCCACCGGGGAGCTGTTTTTT. This translates into CASSYKGPTGELFF.